Many counts were recorded for the clone carrying this TCR beta chain. These data come from a study of T cells in Graves' hyperthyroidism and ophthalmopathy. Patients aged 18 to 65 had newly diagnosed hyperthyroidism of under 2 months' duration. Extraction of PBMCs used roughly 9.6 ml of fresh peripheral blood. Template material for amplifying TCR beta CDR3 regions consisted of RNA transcripts. With the HTBI primer set, the TCR CDR3 went through a first round of RT-PCR. Each CDR3 protein is one row after TCRdb ran MiXCR on the multiplex PCR reads. The table records a few hundred thousand distinct CDR3 sequences, 19% of them present only once. The specimen sequenced was blood. The clonotype comes from a woman under 30 with Graves' hyperthyroidism.

In nucleotides, the CDR3 is TGCAGCGTTGGAACCCAGGGCGCTTTCTTT. It specifies CSVGTQGAFF. The chain combines TRBV29-1 with TRBJ1-1; a weak D match, TRBD1 (5 bases). Deletions cut 4 bases from V and 11 bases from J, with 11 bases between. Germline V lookup: CDR1 SQVTM, CDR2 ANQGSEA. CDR3 length equals 10 residues.